This is a list of T cell receptor beta chains from one sample in a study of shared clonotypes between healthy human individuals. The table came from immunoSEQ multiplex PCR; TCRdb's copy has only in-frame clones and leaves some out. The sample has nearly 600,000 clones, 95% to 96% seen once; the top ten hold less than 0.13%. Sequencing was performed on naive CD8+ T cells sorted from blood. These receptors originate from a woman under 40 in good health. CDR3s leave out the opening cysteine and the closing phenylalanine or tryptophan. Clone size, where shown, is once, few, many, or a class for clones that have expanded.

v_call clone_size cdr3_aa
TRBV18 . ASSPGEGADTQY
TRBV23-1 . ASSHVRGSEAF
TRBV28 . ASNTGLRGAGSETQY
TRBV15 . ATQTGTSGSTEQF
TRBV4-2 . ASSPERGSSYNEQF
TRBV2 . ASSGYANYEQY
TRBV25-1 once ASSGEGADTQY
TRBV6-5 . ASRSSGRARVEQF
TRBV6-4 . ASSDSTGSYNEQF
TRBV10-2 . ASGGPVYEQY
TRBV13 . ASSHRDVRSYEQY
TRBV5-6 . ASSSTREQY
TRBV21-1 . ASAGIYGYT
TRBV28 . ASRPVGEYQETQY
TRBV27 once ASSPRPGLYEQF
TRBV27 . ASSLSGREGYNEQF
TRBV28 . ASSLQPRLAGAYEQY
TRBV27 . ASSLEGAHEQY
TRBV27 . ASSLSAGGFLYEQY
TRBV5-1 . ASSLSKSSYNEQF
TRBV28 once ASSLLGRDLDEQY
TRBV9 . ASSGGLAGEGDTQY
TRBV4-1 . ASSQVGGHGELF
TRBV30 . AWSVELAADTQY
TRBV28 . ASSLLANTGELF
TRBV7-2 . ASSSGTGWPGYT
TRBV5-1 . ASSFQGNQPQH
TRBV4-1 . ASSQDRMGNSPLH
TRBV19 . ASSIVAATYEQY
TRBV27 . ASSHARGGEQF
TRBV5-1 once ASSSPLAGPSYNEQF
TRBV9 . ASSVSGGPTGELF
TRBV7-8 . ASSSATGLAFDEQF
TRBV28 . ASSLAGEVYNEQF
TRBV7-9 . ASSLVGQTDEQY
TRBV5-1 . ASSFLGVPVETQY
TRBV2 . ASSLQGEQETQY
TRBV19 . ASAGGDVYEQY
TRBV10-1 . ASSEGENTEAF
TRBV5-5 . ASSLLGLDPKVDEKLF
TRBV6-4 . ASSAAPGGTEAF
TRBV5-1 . ASSSGGGGNEQF
TRBV9 . ASSVITDVDSYNEQF
TRBV28 . ASSGLGEQY
TRBV28 once ASSLPGPPGELF
TRBV27 . ASNWAGSHEQY
TRBV28 . ASSFGQGVGEQY
TRBV4-1 . ASSQTPDRVNYEQY
TRBV5-4 . ASSDSGLAGGDEQF
TRBV4-2 . ASTPPGSGEKLF
TRBV27 . ASRRGGGYGTSTDTQY
TRBV4-1 . ASSQVLRTGGFKF
TRBV27 . ASTSGETQY
TRBV5-1 . ASSPSGRGETQY
TRBV27 . ASSHTGLAAYSYNEQF
TRBV7-2 . ASSLHLTGELF
TRBV2 . ASRLAVHTQY
TRBV7-9 . ASSLVATSGRRTDTQY
TRBV28 . ASSFFSSGPSYNEQF
TRBV5-1 . ASSLTVAGVGNEQF